The 23 T cell receptor beta chains reported below all come from one sample, sequenced in a study of cytomegalovirus exposure and HLA in healthy donors (dated by TCRdb to about 2017). Library preparation used the immunoSEQ multiplex PCR assay. For the multiplex PCR, a mixture combining 60 forward primers for TCR Vbeta segments and 13 reverse primers for TCR Jbeta segments was used. What TCRdb holds here is the immuneACCESS table cut down to in-frame rearrangements. Part of the clones is not present; checked against another copy, under half of the missing clones reflect an unresolved V gene, and the others are unexplained. Within this sample are nearly 200,000 clones, with roughly 81% of them counted one time only. Together, the top ten hold less than 2.5% of the sample. The sequencing sample was made of PBMCs. These receptors were collected from a woman under 40 in good health and CMV-seropositive.

This chain links TRBV6-5 with TRBJ1-4; possibly TRBD1 for D (5 bases). In germline, CDR1 is MNHEY, CDR2 SVGAGI. V was trimmed by 6 bases and J by 5 bases, leaving 13 bases between them. This CDR3 has 14 amino acids. The CDR3 sequence: CASSLDSLNEKLFF. CDR3 DNA: TGTGCCAGCAGCCTAGACAGCTTGAATGAAAAACTGTTTTTT.

The gene calls are TRBV9 and TRBJ2-1, with 12 positions matching TRBD2. The trim removed 3 bases at V and 2 bases at J, leaving 6 bases unmatched. This CDR3 has 17 residues. Germline lookup yields CDR1 SGDLS and CDR2 YYNGEE. In nucleotides, the CDR3 is TGTGCCAGCAGCGAAGGACTAGCGGGGTTTACCTACAATGAGCAGTTCTTC. This codes for CASSEGLAGFTYNEQFF.

V and J are TRBV19 and TRBJ2-7; 8 nucleotides align to TRBD2. V was pared by 3 bases and J by 3 bases, with 10 bases of the junction left unmatched. The length of the CDR3 is 16 residues. Germline CDR1 reads LNHDA; CDR2 reads SQIVND (reference sequence). The CDR3 DNA sequence: TGTGCCAGTAGTATCTCTAGCGGGCCCATAAACTACGAGCAGTACTTC. Its protein product is CASSISSGPINYEQYF.

The CDR3 loop is CARLNRGWYEKLFF. The CDR3 nucleotides are TGTGCCAGACTGAACAGGGGTTGGTATGAAAAACTGTTTTTT. J is TRBJ1-4 and V is TRBV19, with TRBD1 matching 7 bases. From germline, CDR1 is LNHDA and CDR2 SQIVND (reference sequence). The CDR3 extends over 14 amino acids. The trim removed 9 bases at V and 6 bases at J, leaving 10 bases unmatched.

The gene calls are TRBV7-8 and TRBJ2-7; D remains ambiguous. The CDR3 contains 14 residues. Germline CDR1 reads SGHVS; CDR2 reads FQNEAQ. The V gene lost 3 bases and the J gene lost 6 bases, with 15 bases spanning the gap. The CDR3 loop reads CASSFPGLVGEQYF. The CDR3 DNA sequence: TGTGCCAGCAGCTTCCCGGGTCTAGTAGGCGAGCAGTACTTC.

The rearrangement links TRBV7-2 to TRBJ2-7; 10 bases fit TRBD1. The trim removed 4 bases at V and 11 bases at J, leaving 11 bases unmatched. The CDR3 totals 14 residues. The germline gives CDR1 SGHTA, CDR2 FQGNSA. The CDR3 nucleotides are TGTGCCAGCAGCTCGCCGGGACAGGGGCGAGTAAAGTACTTC. It codes for CASSSPGQGRVKYF.

This rearrangement joins TRBV14 to TRBJ2-3; weak D call: TRBD1 (6 bases). Germline V gives CDR1 SGHDN, CDR2 FVKESK. With 2 bases removed from V and 2 bases from J, the gap between germline ends came to 11 bases. This CDR3 spans 15 amino acids. Here the CDR3 reads CASSQQRGNTDTQYF. The CDR3 nucleotides read TGTGCCAGCAGCCAACAGAGGGGGAACACAGATACGCAGTATTTT.

This sequence joins TRBV7-6 and TRBJ2-1; D is ambiguous. Per germline, CDR1 SGHVS and CDR2 FNYEAQ. The CDR3 is made up of 15 amino acids. Trimming took 2 bases from V and 1 from J, leaving 9 bases between them. CDR3 sequence reads: CASSLIAVSYNEQFF. DNA for the CDR3: TGTGCCAGCAGCTTAATTGCGGTGTCCTACAATGAGCAGTTCTTC.

The V and J genes are TRBV27 and TRBJ2-1; TRBD2 matches 7 bases. The V segment lost 5 bases and the J segment 0 bases; nucleotides outside the gene matches: 7. CDR1 MNHEY and CDR2 SMNVEV come from the germline V gene (reference sequence). CDR3 length: 16 amino acids. As DNA, the CDR3 is TGTGCCAGCAGTCCCCTAGCGGAGAGCTCCTACAATGAGCAGTTCTTC. Translated, it gives CASSPLAESSYNEQFF.

The chain combines TRBV29-1 with TRBJ1-1; D call uncertain. This CDR3 has 17 residues. V shed 7 bases and J shed 0 bases, with 24 bases lying between them. Germline CDR1 is SQVTM and CDR2 is ANQGSEA. CDR3 sequence: CSGYPRAAQTMNTEAFF. In DNA, the CDR3 is TGCAGCGGGTACCCCCGTGCGGCACAGACTATGAACACTGAAGCTTTCTTT.

The chain couples TRBV5-6 to TRBJ1-2; 8 positions match TRBD1. Germline V gene lookup returns CDR1 SGHDT and CDR2 YYEEEE. This CDR3 is 14 amino acids long. The ends lost 4 bases at V and 6 bases at J; junction bases unmatched: 8. CDR3 sequence: CASSASDRGHGYTF. The CDR3 DNA sequence: TGTGCCAGCAGCGCATCAGACAGGGGACATGGCTACACCTTC.

CDR3 bases: TGTGCCAGCATGCCCAAACAGTTGGTCATAGACATTCAGTACTTC. Its translation is CASMPKQLVIDIQYF. The chain couples TRBV2 to TRBJ2-4; D remains ambiguous. This CDR3 region has 15 residues. The germline V gene has CDR1 SNHLY and CDR2 FYNNEI. Trimming pared 7 bases from V and 8 bases from J, leaving 21 bases between.

The CDR3 nucleotides read TGTGCCAGTAGTCCGACGACAGGGCCTCGCCGCGGCTACACCTTC. As protein: CASSPTTGPRRGYTF. V gene TRBV19 combines with J gene TRBJ1-2, with TRBD1 matching 7 bases. Germline CDR1 is LNHDA and CDR2 is SQIVND (reference sequence). The CDR3 loop spans 15 amino acids. V was pared by 5 bases and J by 8 bases, with 14 bases of the junction left unmatched.

The chain has TRBV6-5 and TRBJ1-1, with 8 nucleotides matching TRBD1. CDR1 and CDR2 from the germline V gene are MNHEY and SVGAGI. The CDR3 has 13 residues. The V and J ends lost 3 bases and 8 bases, in that order; junction bases with no gene match: 5. Written as DNA, the CDR3 is TGTGCCAGCAGTTATGAAGGGACAGGCGAAGCTTTCTTT. This translates into CASSYEGTGEAFF.

The rearrangement links TRBV7-2 to TRBJ2-7, with D unclear. Germline CDR1 and CDR2: SGHTA and FQGNSA. V shed 2 bases and J shed 7 bases, with 9 bases lying between them. The CDR3 is 12 residues long. In DNA, the CDR3 is TGTGCCAGCAGCTTAATCAGAGGAGAGCAGTACTTC. It specifies CASSLIRGEQYF.

The V gene is TRBV7-9, the J gene TRBJ2-1, with 11 bases lining up with TRBD2. CDR3 length equals 15 residues. With 2 bases clipped from V and 6 bases from J, the junction kept 3 bases outside the gene matches. Germline V lookup: CDR1 SEHNR, CDR2 FQNEAQ (reference sequence). In DNA form, the CDR3 reads TGTGCCAGCAGCTTAATAGCGGGAGGGATCAATGAGCAGTTCTTC. This encodes CASSLIAGGINEQFF. The full variable domain, completed using reference TRBV7-9 and TRBJ2-1, is DTGVSQNPRHKITKRGQNVTFRCDPISEHNRLYWYRQTLGQGPEFLTYFQNEAQLEKSRLLSDRFSAERPKGSFSTLEIQRTEQGDSAMYLCASSLIAGGINEQFFGPGTRLTVL.

This clone was counted a few times. The CDR3 sequence: CASGHLNTEAFF. Written as DNA, the CDR3 is TGTGCCAGTGGACACCTGAACACTGAAGCTTTCTTT. J is TRBJ1-1 and V is TRBV19; a possible D gene is TRBD1 (5 bases). The CDR3 runs 12 residues. The V and J ends lost 8 bases and 0 bases respectively, with 7 bases between them. CDR1 is LNHDA and CDR2 is SQIVND in the germline V gene (reference sequence).

The chain couples TRBV27 to TRBJ1-1; D may be TRBD1 (6 bases). The CDR3 sequence is 14 residues long. The V end lost 6 bases, the J end lost 4 bases, and 15 bases lay between the germline ends. CDR1 MNHEY and CDR2 SMNVEV come from the germline V gene (reference sequence). The CDR3 coding sequence is TGTGCCAGCAGATATACAGGGTACGGCACTGAAGCTTTCTTT. Translating gives CASRYTGYGTEAFF.

CDR3 region: CASSETRASNQPQHF. DNA for the CDR3: TGTGCCAGCAGTGAAACCAGGGCTAGCAATCAGCCCCAGCATTTT. The rearrangement uses TRBV2 and TRBJ1-5, with D perhaps matching TRBD1 (5 bases). The V and J ends lost 2 bases and 0 bases respectively, with 8 bases between them. The CDR3 is 15 amino acids. Germline V CDR1 and CDR2: SNHLY, FYNNEI.

The rearrangement links TRBV4-3 to TRBJ2-1; 9 bases agree with TRBD2. With 0 bases clipped from V and 7 bases from J, the junction kept 7 bases outside the gene matches. Germline CDR1 and CDR2: LGHNA and YSLEER. There are 16 residues in the CDR3. CDR3 amino acids: CASSQDGAGGSNEQFF. CDR3 DNA: TGCGCCAGCAGCCAAGATGGGGCGGGGGGGTCGAATGAGCAGTTCTTC.

The chain combines TRBV7-9 with TRBJ1-4, with 7 nucleotides matching TRBD1. In germline, CDR1 is SEHNR, CDR2 FQNEAQ (reference sequence). This CDR3 has 15 amino acids. V lost 3 bases to trimming and J lost 5 bases; unmatched junction nucleotides: 6. The CDR3 DNA follows: TGTGCCAGCAGCTTCGGACGCAGGGGGAATGAAAAACTGTTTTTT. Its protein is CASSFGRRGNEKLFF.

The V and J genes are TRBV20-1 and TRBJ2-3; D remains ambiguous. With 6 bases removed from V and 6 bases from J, the gap between germline ends came to 10 bases. Germline V lookup: CDR1 DFQATT, CDR2 SNEGSKA (reference sequence). The CDR3 spans 11 residues. For the CDR3, the DNA is TGCAGTGCGAACCAGGTGGATACGCAGTATTTT. As protein: CSANQVDTQYF.

V usage is TRBV7-2 and J usage is TRBJ2-7, with a tentative D call TRBD1 (6 bases). The CDR3 covers 13 residues. CDR1 SGHTA and CDR2 FQGNSA come from the germline V gene. Trimming removed 4 bases at V and 7 bases at J, with 14 bases between. The chain's CDR3 is CASSSGQKKEQYF. The CDR3 nucleotides read TGTGCCAGCAGCTCAGGACAGAAGAAAGAGCAGTACTTC.